This TCR beta chain appears in the sequencing data of a study of T-cell reconstitution after alpha-beta-depleted transplantation in children. Study-wide findings and caveats: At one year after transplant, newly produced T cells mostly accounted for T-cell counts and diversity. For some patients, TCRbeta diversity was high at day 60 because of recipient T cells and thymic progenitors that survived. Roughly two months post-transplant, alpha-beta T cells reportedly originated from several hundred graft clones that had expanded.

This clonotype was counted many times. Its antigen is unknown. The germline V gene encodes CDR1 SGHVS and CDR2 FQNEAQ. The CDR3 is made up of 14 amino acids. V was pared by 6 bases and J by 10 bases, with 19 bases between. Preparing the TCRbeta library involved the use of unique molecular identifiers. Using its own MiXCR run on the PCR reads, TCRdb lists one record per CDR3 protein. The sample includes roughly 160,000 distinct CDR3 sequences, 11% seen only once; the top ten take 13%. Material: PBMCs, obtained before TCRalphabeta/CD19-depleted stem cell transplant. The chain recombines TRBV7-8 with TRBJ2-1; D may be TRBD2 (5 bases). The clonotype originates from a boy aged 2 to 9 with acute myeloid leukemia, due to receive a stem cell transplant. The CDR3 nucleotides are TGTGCCAGCAGTCATGGGCTAGGCCGAGGGGAGCAGTTCTTC. Amino acid sequence: CASSHGLGRGEQFF.